Following are 18 T cell receptor beta chains from one sample sequenced in a study of human T cells and chemical hapten exposure. A single record per CDR3 protein comes from TCRdb applying MiXCR to the RACE reads. The table shows about 380,000 distinct CDR3 sequences, with more than 4.5% occurring only once. The time point denotes: pre-sensitization, week 0. Specified treatment: therapeutic diphenylcyclopropenone sensitization with weekly scalp DPC. This sample comprised whole blood, obtained in connection with sensitization to the hapten diphenylcyclopropenone (DPC). These receptors were taken from a woman aged 45 to 65 with alopecia areata. Some clones in this sample may be carry-over from other donors' samples.

This clonotype was counted between two and nine times. The V and J genes are TRBV18 and TRBJ1-4; 9 bases align to TRBD1. Unmatched junction bases numbered 10, after V lost 6 bases and J lost 8 bases. Per germline, CDR1 KGHSH and CDR2 LQKENI. The CDR3 is 15 amino acids. The CDR3 DNA sequence: TGTGCCAGCTCGCCTCGGACAGGGGTTAACGAAAAACTGTTTTTT. As protein: CASSPRTGVNEKLFF.

This clonotype has just a few counts. The chain is built from TRBV28 and TRBJ1-5; 10 nucleotides match TRBD1. Germline V gives CDR1 MDHEN, CDR2 SYDVKM. The length of the CDR3 is 14 residues. The V gene end was trimmed by 7 bases and the J gene end by 3 bases; junction bases not matched to a gene: 3. The CDR3 protein is CASKGQGINQPQHF. The CDR3 region has the DNA TGTGCCAGCAAGGGACAGGGGATCAATCAGCCCCAGCATTTT. Looking up the rest from reference TRBV28 and TRBJ1-5 gives the full variable domain: DVKVTQSSRYLVKRTGEKVFLECVQDMDHENMFWYRQDPGLGLRLIYFSYDVKMKEKGDIPEGYSVSREKKERFSLILESASTNQTSMYLCASKGQGINQPQHFGDGTRLSIL.

The chain uses TRBV7-2 and TRBJ2-2; no definite D call. CDR1 is SGHTA, CDR2 FQGNSA, per germline. The length of the CDR3 is 12 residues. Trimming removed 2 bases from V and 7 bases from J, with 5 bases in between. The chain's CDR3 is CASSLTSGELFF. CDR3 DNA sequence: TGTGCCAGCAGCTTAACCAGCGGGGAGCTGTTTTTT.

With regard to this clonotype: Just one base apart from a much larger clone, this may be a read error. This chain links TRBV5-1 with TRBJ2-5; D unresolved. Germline V gives CDR1 SGHRS, CDR2 YFSETQ. The CDR3 is made up of 11 amino acids. In DNA, the CDR3 is TGCACCAGCAGATCTCAAGAGACCCAGTACTTC. Translation gives CTSRSQETQYF.

This clonotype has at least ten counts. The chain couples TRBV28 to TRBJ2-7; D is uncertain. V dropped 8 bases and J dropped 4 bases, with 9 bases sitting between them. This CDR3 region has 11 residues. Germline lookup yields CDR1 MDHEN and CDR2 SYDVKM. This CDR3 is CASGPEYEQYF. CDR3 nucleotide sequence: TGTGCCAGCGGGCCTGAGTACGAGCAGTACTTC.

This clonotype was observed a handful of times. V gene TRBV12-5 combines with J gene TRBJ1-1, with D unclear. V dropped 1 base and J dropped 5 bases, with 8 bases sitting between them. CDR1 LGHNT and CDR2 FRNRAP come from the germline V gene. The CDR3 is 13 residues long. Here the CDR3 reads CASGLGYGTEAFF. Here the CDR3 DNA reads TGTGCTAGTGGTTTGGGCTACGGGACTGAAGCTTTCTTT.

This clonotype was counted only a few times. The V and J genes are TRBV13 and TRBJ1-1, with 10 bases lining up with TRBD1. Germline V lookup: CDR1 PRHDT, CDR2 FYEKMQ (reference sequence). The CDR3 extends over 16 amino acids. V lost 1 base to trimming and J lost 5 bases; unmatched junction nucleotides: 7. The DNA of the CDR3 is TGTGCCAGCAGCTTAGCTCTAAGGACAGGGGGAACTGAAGCTTTCTTT. It codes for CASSLALRTGGTEAFF.

V and J are TRBV12-3 or TRBV12-4 and TRBJ2-2; TRBD1 agrees at 8 bases. The V and J ends lost 3 bases and 6 bases, in that order; junction bases with no gene match: 3. CDR3 size: 14 residues. The CDR3 bases are TGTGCCAGCAGTTTGACAGGGGATCCCGGGGAGCTGTTTTTT. This sequence encodes CASSLTGDPGELFF.

The table lists this clonotype with many counts. The CDR3 region is CASSVQGQDTGELFF. CDR3 nucleotide sequence: TGCGCCAGCAGTGTACAGGGTCAGGACACCGGGGAGCTGTTTTTT. V usage is TRBV10-2 and J usage is TRBJ2-2; perhaps TRBD1 as D (6 bases). Per the germline V gene, CDR1 is WSHSY and CDR2 is SAAADI. V was trimmed by 4 bases and J by 3 bases, leaving 12 bases between them. The length of the CDR3 is 15 residues.

This clonotype came up a few times. The chain combines TRBV10-3 with TRBJ1-2, with D possibly matching TRBD1 (6 bases). Germline V lookup: CDR1 ENHRY, CDR2 SYGVKD. The germline V and J ends were trimmed by 0 bases and 3 bases, with 11 bases remaining between them. The CDR3 has 15 amino acids. The CDR3 region is CAISESGGRDYGYTF. The DNA of the CDR3 is TGTGCCATCAGTGAGTCGGGGGGCAGGGACTATGGCTACACCTTC.

This clonotype has just a few counts. The chain has TRBV28 and TRBJ2-7, with D possibly TRBD1 on 6 matching bases. The CDR3 is made up of 15 amino acids. Germline CDR1 reads MDHEN; CDR2 reads SYDVKM. Trimming left V 6 bases short and J 0 bases short, with 15 bases between. CDR3 in DNA: TGTGCCAGCAGCCCTCGGACAGCTCTCTCCTACGAGCAGTACTTC. Residues: CASSPRTALSYEQYF.

This chain connects TRBV4-1 to TRBJ1-1; no clear D. The germline V gene has CDR1 MGHRA and CDR2 YSYEKL. Trimming cost V 1 base and J 5 bases, with 14 bases left between them. There are 15 residues in the CDR3. CDR3 amino acids: CASSQALNGRTEAFF. The CDR3 DNA is TGCGCCAGCAGCCAAGCTCTTAACGGAAGGACTGAAGCTTTCTTT.

This clonotype was detected many times. The chain couples TRBV4-1 to TRBJ2-3; D not certain. Germline V gene sequence: CDR1 MGHRA, CDR2 YSYEKL. The germline V and J ends were trimmed by 1 base and 6 bases, with 11 bases remaining between them. CDR3 length equals 14 residues. The CDR3 loop reads CASSQGSTVDTQYF. The CDR3 DNA follows: TGCGCCAGCAGCCAAGGTAGTACTGTGGATACGCAGTATTTT.

CDR3 sequence: CAGSGANGYTF. In DNA form, the CDR3 reads TGTGCCGGGTCAGGGGCCAATGGCTACACCTTC. The chain joins TRBV6-6 to TRBJ1-2; tentative D call: TRBD1 (6 bases). This CDR3 comprises 11 residues. V dropped 11 bases and J dropped 6 bases, with 13 bases sitting between them. Germline V CDR1 and CDR2: MNHNY, SVGAGI (reference sequence).

This clonotype showed up many times. V gene TRBV6-6 combines with J gene TRBJ2-3; 10 bases are shared with TRBD1. This CDR3 region has 16 residues. Trimming took 4 bases from V and 1 from J; bases not matched to a gene: 5. Germline V gene data show CDR1 as MNHNY and CDR2 as SVGAGI (reference sequence). CDR3 in DNA: TGTGCCAGCAGTTTACGACAGGGGGCTGGCACAGATACGCAGTATTTT. It translates to CASSLRQGAGTDTQYF.

The chain is built from TRBV7-9 and TRBJ2-3, with TRBD2 matching over 8 bases. The CDR3 contains 16 residues. The ends lost 4 bases at V and 1 base at J; junction bases unmatched: 7. The germline CDR1 and CDR2 sequences are SEHNR and FQNEAQ (reference sequence). CDR3 sequence reads: CASSSPVSGGTDTQYF. In DNA, the CDR3 is TGTGCCAGCAGCTCCCCCGTTAGCGGGGGCACAGATACGCAGTATTTT. The complete variable domain, with remaining parts taken from reference TRBV7-9 and TRBJ2-3, reads DTGVSQNPRHKITKRGQNVTFRCDPISEHNRLYWYRQTLGQGPEFLTYFQNEAQLEKSRLLSDRFSAERPKGSFSTLEIQRTEQGDSAMYLCASSSPVSGGTDTQYFGPGTRLTVL.

This rearrangement joins TRBV29-1 to TRBJ2-2; 8 bases map to TRBD1. CDR1 is SQVTM, CDR2 ANQGSEA, per germline. Trimming removed 5 bases from V and 4 bases from J; junction bases left unmatched: 6. This CDR3 region has 14 residues. The CDR3, as DNA: TGCAGCGTTCAGACAGGGGTCGGCACCGGGGAGCTGTTTTTT. Protein: CSVQTGVGTGELFF.

This clonotype was seen only a few times. A much larger clone lies one base from this, so it may be a read error. This chain connects TRBV6-2 or TRBV6-3 to TRBJ1-1; 8 bases map to TRBD1. The J segment lost 4 bases and the V segment lost 6 bases, leaving 7 bases of the junction unmatched. Germline CDR1 and CDR2: MNHEY and SVGEGT. CDR3 length: 14 residues. The CDR3 DNA is TGTGCCAGCAGACCCGGACAGGGAGGCACTGAAGCTTTCTTT. Encoded protein: CASRPGQGGTEAFF.